This T cell receptor (beta chain) was identified in a study of STAT5B mutations in CD4+ large granular lymphocyte leukemia. Study details: Among healthy donors, a particular HLA allele went with more CDR3 'QG' motifs.

Controls came from buffy coats of healthy blood donors. About this clone: Antigen: not known.

Authors' data handling: Lowest detectable productive clonotype frequency was 2.59 x 10-5. Here immunoSEQ multiplex PCR was the method, and the copy in TCRdb shows in-frame clones only, minus some. V and J calls and clone size follow that table, whereas D and trimming were derived from the DNA. The sample yields approximately 24,000 clones, 65% to 90% seen once. Study-wide findings and caveats: Compared with healthy controls (2/35), patient top clones favored TRBV06 (8/27).

Germline CDR1 is SGHTA and CDR2 is FQGNSA. The ends lost 1 base at V and 5 bases at J; junction bases unmatched: 5. CDR3 length equals 16 residues. Material for sequencing was CD4+ T cells from blood buffy coats. This receptor was identified in a human donor in good health. The chain uses TRBV7-2 and TRBJ2-5; TRBD2 matches 12 bases. The CDR3 DNA is TGTGCCAGCAGCTTAGAGCTAGCGGGGGGGGTGGAGACCCAGTACTTC. It codes for CASSLELAGGVETQYF.